These 17 T cell receptor beta chains came from one sample sequenced in a study of cytomegalovirus exposure and HLA in healthy donors. PCR amplification relied on 60 Vbeta primers (plus 13 Jbeta primers). Some clones are missing from TCRdb's copy, which holds only in-frame ones; the method was immunoSEQ multiplex PCR. The table lists over 100,000 clones, under 85% of them singletons, with about 4.9% in the top ten. The sample taken for sequencing was PBMCs. These receptors all stem from a man aged 30-40 years in good health and CMV-seropositive.

This clone was detected only a few times. The chain links TRBV19 to TRBJ1-5; 8 bases fit TRBD1. CDR1 LNHDA and CDR2 SQIVND come from the germline V gene (reference sequence). V lost 4 bases to trimming and J lost 7 bases; unmatched junction nucleotides: 6. This CDR3 contains 14 residues. The CDR3 sequence: CASSTGQGGQPQHF. DNA of the CDR3: TGTGCCAGTAGTACTGGACAGGGAGGCCAGCCCCAGCATTTT.

The V and J genes are TRBV10-3 and TRBJ2-7; possible D gene TRBD1, 6 bases. CDR3 length: 14 amino acids. CDR1 is ENHRY and CDR2 is SYGVKD in the germline V gene. The germline V and J ends were trimmed by 2 bases and 3 bases, with 11 bases remaining between them. The CDR3 sequence: CAISEARGDYEQYF. DNA for the CDR3: TGTGCCATCAGTGAGGCCAGGGGTGACTACGAGCAGTACTTC.

The rearrangement joins TRBV5-5 to TRBJ1-4, with TRBD1 matching over 7 bases. Trimming cost V 0 bases and J 7 bases; bases outside gene matches: 6. The CDR3 runs to 15 residues. Looked up from germline, CDR1 is SGHKS and CDR2 is YYEKEE (reference sequence). The chain's CDR3 is CASSLALRGSEKLFF. In nucleotides, the CDR3 is TGTGCCAGCAGCTTGGCCCTCAGGGGGAGTGAAAAACTGTTTTTT. The full variable domain, its missing parts supplied by reference TRBV5-5 and TRBJ1-4, is DAGVTQSPTHLIKTRGQQVTLRCSPISGHKSVSWYQQVLGQGPQFIFQYYEKEERGRGNFPDRFSARQFPNYSSELNVNALLLGDSALYLCASSLALRGSEKLFFGSGTQLSVL.

The V call is TRBV7-2, the J call TRBJ1-1; D remains ambiguous. V lost 7 bases and J 1 base, leaving 10 bases between the germline ends. Germline assignment: CDR1 SGHTA and CDR2 FQGNSA. The CDR3 loop spans 13 amino acids. CDR3 nucleotide sequence: TGTGCCAGCACCCGGGTTGGGAACACTGAAGCTTTCTTT. Encoded protein: CASTRVGNTEAFF.

V is TRBV19 and J is TRBJ2-2, with D perhaps matching TRBD2 (6 bases). Germline V gives CDR1 LNHDA, CDR2 SQIVND (reference sequence). The V end lost 6 bases, the J end lost 4 bases, and 15 bases lay between the germline ends. The CDR3 is made up of 15 amino acids. The CDR3 nucleotides read TGTGCCAGTAGGCGGGACCTCGGGCCCACCGGGGAGCTGTTTTTT. Encoded protein: CASRRDLGPTGELFF.

The gene calls are TRBV18 and TRBJ2-7; 10 bases line up with TRBD2. The CDR3 totals 18 residues. After removal of 6 bases from V and 1 base from J, the junction contained 15 bases not matched to a gene. Per germline, CDR1 KGHSH and CDR2 LQKENI. The CDR3 coding sequence is TGTGCCAGCTCTCAGTATCCCGTAACTAGCGGGGTGTCCTACGAGCAGTACTTC. Translation gives CASSQYPVTSGVSYEQYF. Based on the CDR3 plus reference TRBV18 and TRBJ2-7, the full variable domain is NAGVMQNPRHLVRRRGQEARLRCSPMKGHSHVYWYRQLPEEGLKFMVYLQKENIIDESGMPKERFSAEFPKEGPSILRIQQVVRGDSAAYFCASSQYPVTSGVSYEQYFGPGTRLTVT.

This clone is a singleton in its sample. The chain employs TRBV6-5 and TRBJ2-5, with D uncertain. V lost 2 bases to trimming and J lost 1 base, with 8 bases between them. The CDR3 sequence is 14 residues long. Per germline, CDR1 MNHEY and CDR2 SVGAGI. DNA of the CDR3: TGTGCCAGCAGTTACAACAGCCTCCAAGAGACCCAGTACTTC. This translates into CASSYNSLQETQYF.

This rearrangement joins TRBV13 to TRBJ1-6; TRBD1 aligns across 9 bases. This CDR3 has 15 amino acids. The germline V gene encodes CDR1 PRHDT and CDR2 FYEKMQ (reference sequence). With V trimmed by 4 bases and J by 9 bases, 7 bases remained unmatched. CDR3 DNA sequence: TGTGCCAGCAGCTCCGAACAGGGGGCTGGTTCACCCCTCCACTTT. Translation: CASSSEQGAGSPLHF.

This clone was seen only once. The J gene is TRBJ1-5, the V gene TRBV19; a possible D gene is TRBD1 (5 bases). The CDR3 totals 14 residues. Looked up from germline, CDR1 is LNHDA and CDR2 is SQIVND (reference sequence). Trimming pared 4 bases from V and 6 bases from J, leaving 13 bases between. CDR3 residues: CASSTSRRGQPQHF. In DNA, the CDR3 is TGTGCCAGTAGTACGTCGCGGAGGGGTCAGCCCCAGCATTTT.

A few counts support this clone. This sequence joins TRBV2 and TRBJ2-7; 7 bases match TRBD1. J was trimmed by 2 bases and V by 6 bases; bases with no gene match: 1. The germline gives CDR1 SNHLY, CDR2 FYNNEI. This CDR3 comprises 12 residues. Here the CDR3 DNA reads TGTGCCAGCAGGGGGACAGCCTACGAGCAGTACTTC. Its translation is CASRGTAYEQYF.

V gene TRBV9 combines with J gene TRBJ2-3; 12 bases match TRBD2. J was trimmed by 4 bases and V by 0 bases; bases with no gene match: 3. This CDR3 is built from 16 residues. In germline, CDR1 is SGDLS, CDR2 YYNGEE. The CDR3 DNA reads TGTGCCAGCAGCGTAGGGGCTAGCGGGGGGGCAGATACGCAGTATTTT. It translates to CASSVGASGGADTQYF.

This clone has just a few counts. The chain recombines TRBV6-1 with TRBJ1-5; D gene ambiguous. The CDR3 length is 15 residues. CDR1 is MNHNS, CDR2 SASEGT, per germline. The V gene lost 1 base and the J gene lost 5 bases, with 12 bases spanning the gap. The CDR3 bases are TGTGCCAGCAGTGAAGAAGTCCGCGGGTATCAGCCCCAGCATTTT. Amino acids: CASSEEVRGYQPQHF.

The chain employs TRBV6-1 and TRBJ2-3; D is unclear. V was trimmed by 2 bases and J by 6 bases, leaving 3 bases between them. Per germline, CDR1 MNHNS and CDR2 SASEGT. The CDR3 loop spans 11 amino acids. In DNA, the CDR3 is TGTGCCAGCAGTGAACTTGATACGCAGTATTTT. This translates into CASSELDTQYF.

This chain links TRBV27 with TRBJ2-3, with a tentative D call TRBD1 (6 bases). The CDR3 sequence is 15 residues long. Germline CDR1 and CDR2: MNHEY and SMNVEV (reference sequence). The germline V and J ends were trimmed by 3 bases and 0 bases, with 10 bases remaining between them. The CDR3 DNA reads as TGTGCCAGCAGTTTCAGGGGCCTTAGCACAGATACGCAGTATTTT. The encoded protein is CASSFRGLSTDTQYF.

The gene calls are TRBV11-2 and TRBJ1-1; 8 bases map to TRBD1. This CDR3 contains 18 residues. The germline V gene encodes CDR1 SGHAT and CDR2 FQNNGV. V shed 4 bases, J shed 1 base, and the junction held 14 bases outside the gene matches. The CDR3 sequence: CASSSWVVRGRENTEAFF. The CDR3 DNA follows: TGTGCCAGCAGCTCCTGGGTCGTCAGGGGGCGGGAGAACACTGAAGCTTTCTTT.

There are many counts of this clone. The chain combines TRBV28 with TRBJ1-5, with D maybe TRBD1 (6 bases). The germline CDR1 and CDR2 sequences are MDHEN and SYDVKM. V was shortened by 10 bases and J by 2 bases, with 15 bases between the two germline ends. The CDR3 spans 14 residues. The chain's CDR3 is CATFYRVGNQPQHF. The CDR3 bases are TGTGCCACCTTTTACAGGGTAGGCAATCAGCCCCAGCATTTT. Combining the CDR3 with reference TRBV28 and TRBJ1-5 gives the whole variable domain DVKVTQSSRYLVKRTGEKVFLECVQDMDHENMFWYRQDPGLGLRLIYFSYDVKMKEKGDIPEGYSVSREKKERFSLILESASTNQTSMYLCATFYRVGNQPQHFGDGTRLSIL.

This clone was detected only once. The genes are TRBV29-1 and TRBJ2-5, with 9 bases fitting TRBD2. Unmatched junction bases numbered 11, after V lost 3 bases and J lost 0 bases. The V gene's germline CDR1 is SQVTM and CDR2 ANQGSEA. The CDR3 is 17 residues long. The CDR3 reads CSVDASGALGYQETQYF. The CDR3 nucleotides are TGCAGCGTTGATGCTAGCGGGGCCTTAGGCTACCAAGAGACCCAGTACTTC.